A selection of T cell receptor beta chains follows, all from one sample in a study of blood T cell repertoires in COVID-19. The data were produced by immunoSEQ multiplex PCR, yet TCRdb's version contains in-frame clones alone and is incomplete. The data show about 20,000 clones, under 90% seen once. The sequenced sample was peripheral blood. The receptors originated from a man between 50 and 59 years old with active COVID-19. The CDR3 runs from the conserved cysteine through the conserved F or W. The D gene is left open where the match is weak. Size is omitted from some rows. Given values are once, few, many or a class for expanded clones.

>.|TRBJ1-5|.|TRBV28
TGTGCCAGCAGTTGGCGGGGCCAACCCCAGCATTTT
CASSWRGQPQHF
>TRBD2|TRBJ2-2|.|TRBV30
TGTGCCTGGGCTCGGGACGGGAGGATCGGGGAGCTGTTTTTT
CAWARDGRIGELFF
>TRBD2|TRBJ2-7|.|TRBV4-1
TGCGCCAGCAACCATGGGACCCAACGGGAGGACGAGCAGTACTTC
CASNHGTQREDEQYF
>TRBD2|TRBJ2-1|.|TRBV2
TGTGCCAGCAGTGACAGCGGGGGGGCCGTAGATGAGCAGTTCTTC
CASSDSGGAVDEQFF
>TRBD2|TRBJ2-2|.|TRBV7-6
TGTGCCAGCAGCTTAAGTCTAGCGGGGGGCACCGCGAACACCGGGGAGCTGTTTTTT
CASSLSLAGGTANTGELFF
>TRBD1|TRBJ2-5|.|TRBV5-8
TGTGCCAGCAGCTCTCTCCAGGGGGCCCGAGAGACCCAGTACTTC
CASSSLQGARETQYF
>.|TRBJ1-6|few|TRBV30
TGTGCCTGGAGTGCCCAGAAGAATTCACCCCTCCACTTT
CAWSAQKNSPLHF
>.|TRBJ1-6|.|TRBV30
TGTGCCTGGAGTCTGGGACACCTTCTTTCACCCCTCCACTTT
CAWSLGHLLSPLHF
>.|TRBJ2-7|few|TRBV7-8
TGTGCCAGCAGCTCAACCTACGAGCAGTACTTC
CASSSTYEQYF
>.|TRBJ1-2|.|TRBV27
TGTGCCAGCAGGCGGCCCAGGGGAAGTGATGGCTACACCTTC
CASRRPRGSDGYTF
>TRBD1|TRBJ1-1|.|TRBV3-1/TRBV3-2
TGTGCCAGCAGCCCGTCAGGGGGGTCGGATACTGAAGCTTTCTTT
CASSPSGGSDTEAFF
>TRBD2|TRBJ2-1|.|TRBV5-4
TGTGCCACCCATCTAGCGGGGGGGTCAGGTGAGCAGTTCTTC
CATHLAGGSGEQFF
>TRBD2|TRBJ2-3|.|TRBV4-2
TGTGCCAGCAGCCAAGATGGGATAGCGGGGGGGCGAGATACGCAGTATTTT
CASSQDGIAGGRDTQYF
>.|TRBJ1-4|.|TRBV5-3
TGTGCCAGAAGCTTGGCACGGAATGAAAAACTGTTTTTT
CARSLARNEKLFF
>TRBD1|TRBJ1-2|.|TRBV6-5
TGTGCCAGCGGGGACAGATATGGCTACACCTTC
CASGDRYGYTF
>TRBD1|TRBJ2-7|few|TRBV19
TGTGCCAGTAGTATTTCGACAGGGAGCGAGCAGTACTTC
CASSISTGSEQYF
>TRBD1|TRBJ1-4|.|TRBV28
TGTGCCAGCAGTTTATCCGAGGGGGCGCGTGAAAAACTGTTTTTT
CASSLSEGAREKLFF
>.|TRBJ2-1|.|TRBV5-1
TGCGCCAGCAGCTTGGCCAGTGGCAATGAGCAGTTCTTC
CASSLASGNEQFF
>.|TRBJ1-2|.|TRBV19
TGTGCCAGTAGTATAGGCGGACAACCACCTTATGGCTACACCTTC
CASSIGGQPPYGYTF
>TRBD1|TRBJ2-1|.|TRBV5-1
TGCGCCAGCAGTTTTCTACCCGGGACAGGGAATAAGAATGAGCAGTTCTTC
CASSFLPGTGNKNEQFF
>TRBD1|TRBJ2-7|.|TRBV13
TGTGCCAGCAGCTCAACCTCCGGGACAGAGTTTGCCTACGAGCAGTACTTC
CASSSTSGTEFAYEQYF
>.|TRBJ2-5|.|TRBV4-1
TGCGCCAGCAGCCAGACGGGTGGGGAGACCCAGTACTTC
CASSQTGGETQYF
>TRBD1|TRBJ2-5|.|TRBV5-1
TGCGCCAGCAGCTTACAGGGGCGCGAGGAGACCCAGTACTTC
CASSLQGREETQYF
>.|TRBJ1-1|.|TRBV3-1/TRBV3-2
TGTGCCAGCACCCCACAGGTGATGAACACTGAAGCTTTCTTT
CASTPQVMNTEAFF
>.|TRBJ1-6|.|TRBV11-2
TGTGCCAGCAGCCAACGGGTGCTTTGGCCCCTCCACTTT
CASSQRVLWPLHF
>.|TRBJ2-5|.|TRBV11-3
TGTGCCAGCAGCCCAGGGGGGATCCAAGAGACCCAGTACTTC
CASSPGGIQETQYF
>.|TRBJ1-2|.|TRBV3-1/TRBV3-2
TGTGCCAGCAGCCAAGTTAGGGGTAACTATGGCTACACCTTC
CASSQVRGNYGYTF
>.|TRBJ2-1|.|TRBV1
TGCACCAGCAGCCAAGGTCGGACTAGCGGGGACAATGAGCAGTTCTTC
CTSSQGRTSGDNEQFF
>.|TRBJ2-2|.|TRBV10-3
TGTGCCACCCTGACAGAGACTAACACCGGGGAGCTGTTTTTT
CATLTETNTGELFF
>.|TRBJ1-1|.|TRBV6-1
TGTGCCAGCAGTGACATGAGGAACACTGAAGCTTTCTTT
CASSDMRNTEAFF
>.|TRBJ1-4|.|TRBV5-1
TGCGCCAGCAGCTTAAAGGGAGTTGGTGAAAAACTGTTTTTT
CASSLKGVGEKLFF
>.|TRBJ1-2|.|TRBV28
TGTGCCAGCAGTACGCCAGACAGGCGATATGGCTACACCTTC
CASSTPDRRYGYTF
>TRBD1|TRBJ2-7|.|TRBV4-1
TGCGCCAGCAGCCAAGGGACCCGGGACAGGGGATACGAGCAGTACTTC
CASSQGTRDRGYEQYF
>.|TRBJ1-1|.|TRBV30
TGTGCCTGGAACAGGGAGCTATTAGCTTTCTTT
CAWNRELLAFF
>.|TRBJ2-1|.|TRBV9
TGTGCCAGCAGCCCGGACTTCAGCTCCTACAATGAGCAGTTCTTC
CASSPDFSSYNEQFF
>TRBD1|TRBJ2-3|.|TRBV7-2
TGTGCCAGCAGCTCCGGACAGGGGAGATATACGCAGTATTTT
CASSSGQGRYTQYF
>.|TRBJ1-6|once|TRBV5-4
TGTGCCAGCAGCAACGGACAGTACAATTCACCCCTCCACTTT
CASSNGQYNSPLHF
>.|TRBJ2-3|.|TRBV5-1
TGCGCCAGCACCCCCTACGGGGGACCTAGCACAGATACGCAGTATTTT
CASTPYGGPSTDTQYF
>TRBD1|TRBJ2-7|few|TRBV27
TGTGCCAGCAGTACCCTCGGACAGGGCGGGGACGAGCAGTACTTC
CASSTLGQGGDEQYF
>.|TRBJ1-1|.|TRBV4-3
TGCGCCAGCAGCCAAGATTTCGGCAGGCCGAACACTGAAGCTTTCTTT
CASSQDFGRPNTEAFF
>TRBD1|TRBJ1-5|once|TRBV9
TGTGCCAGCAGCGCGGACAGGGCCCTCAATCAGCCCCAGCATTTT
CASSADRALNQPQHF
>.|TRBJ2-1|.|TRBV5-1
TGCGCCAGCACCTTTAGCTGGCTCGACAATGAGCAGTTCTTC
CASTFSWLDNEQFF
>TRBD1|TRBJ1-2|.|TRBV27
TGTGCCAGCAGTCCGGGACAGGGAGTTTTTGGCTACACCTTC
CASSPGQGVFGYTF
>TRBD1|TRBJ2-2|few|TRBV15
TGTGCCACCAGCAGAGATGGTGGACAGGGGGCGATCGGGGAGCTGTTTTTT
CATSRDGGQGAIGELFF
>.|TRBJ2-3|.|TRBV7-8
TGTGCCAGCAGCTTAGGGGGAGACACAGATACGCAGTATTTT
CASSLGGDTDTQYF
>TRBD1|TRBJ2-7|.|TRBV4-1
TGCGCCAGCAGCCAACCCGGGACAGCCTACGAGCAGTACTTC
CASSQPGTAYEQYF
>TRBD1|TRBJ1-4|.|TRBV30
TGTGCCTGGAGTGTTGACAGGGCGCTAGCGACTAATGAAAAACTGTTTTTT
CAWSVDRALATNEKLFF
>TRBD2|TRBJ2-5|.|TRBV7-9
TGTGCCAGCAGACCGGGAGGGGGGGAGACCCAGTACTTC
CASRPGGGETQYF
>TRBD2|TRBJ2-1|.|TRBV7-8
TGTGCCAGCAGCTTCCTTAGCGGGGGGGACAATGAGCAGTTCTTC
CASSFLSGGDNEQFF
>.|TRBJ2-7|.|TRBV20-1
TGCAGTGCTAGTCAGGGCACCTACGAGCAGTACTTC
CSASQGTYEQYF
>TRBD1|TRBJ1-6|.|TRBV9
TGTGCCAGCAGCGTAGTAGGGGACAGGGCAGGTTCACCCCTCCACTTT
CASSVVGDRAGSPLHF
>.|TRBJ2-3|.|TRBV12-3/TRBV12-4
TGTGCCAGCAGTTTAAGGGGCCCCGATACGCAGTATTTT
CASSLRGPDTQYF
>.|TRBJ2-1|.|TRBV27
TGTGCCAGCAGTGATGCCGGGTCCTCCTACAATGAGCAGTTCTTC
CASSDAGSSYNEQFF
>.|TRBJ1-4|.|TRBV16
TGTGCCAGCAGCCAATTCGGCAGCGCGGGGGGAGCAGCAACTAATGAAAAACTGTTTTTT
CASSQFGSAGGAATNEKLFF
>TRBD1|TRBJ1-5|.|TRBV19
TGTGCCAGTAAGGGACAGGGGGGATTCGGCAATCAGCCCCAGCATTTT
CASKGQGGFGNQPQHF
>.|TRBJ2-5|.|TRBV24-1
TGTGCCACCAGCCCGGCAGGGGAAAACCAAGAGACCCAGTACTTC
CATSPAGENQETQYF
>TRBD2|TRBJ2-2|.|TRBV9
TGTGCCAGCAGCCCACAGGGACTAGCGGTCCCCGGGGAGCTGTTTTTT
CASSPQGLAVPGELFF
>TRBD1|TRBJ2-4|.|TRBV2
TGTGCCAGCAGTGAAGCGGGGACAGGGGATGAGAACATTCAGTACTTC
CASSEAGTGDENIQYF
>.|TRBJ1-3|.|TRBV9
TGTGCCAGCAGCCCACAAGGGGGATACTCTGGAAACACCATATATTTT
CASSPQGGYSGNTIYF
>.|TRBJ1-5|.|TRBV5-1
TGCGCCAGCAGCTTATTCCTAAGCCGATATAGCAATCAGCCCCAGCATTTT
CASSLFLSRYSNQPQHF